One and the same sample provided the 24 T cell receptor beta chains below, sequenced in a study of human T cells and chemical hapten exposure. TCRdb processed the RACE reads anew with MiXCR; each CDR3 protein has one entry. The sample consists of roughly 130,000 distinct CDR3 sequences, roughly 9% of them appearing once. As to time point: healthy volunteer bleed at 2 weeks. Sequencing started from total RNA isolated from unfractionated whole blood. The sequencing input was whole blood. These receptors all come from a male donor in good health. Some clones in this sample may be carry-over from other donors' samples.

The chain recombines TRBV2 with TRBJ2-5, with TRBD1 identical over 7 bases. The junction had 13 bases not matched to a gene; V was cut back by 11 bases and J by 4 bases. CDR3 length: 14 residues. Germline assignment: CDR1 SNHLY and CDR2 FYNNEI. The CDR3 reads CAAQGTQGGETQYF. CDR3 coding DNA: TGTGCCGCACAGGGGACACAGGGTGGAGAGACCCAGTACTTC.

Only a few counts were recorded for this clonotype. The gene calls are TRBV6-6 and TRBJ1-6; D is perhaps TRBD1 (6 bases). Germline V lookup: CDR1 MNHNY, CDR2 SVGAGI (reference sequence). The V end lost 1 base, the J end lost 10 bases, and 17 bases lay between the germline ends. This CDR3 is built from 16 residues. CDR3 in amino acids: CASSYYRTAGPSPLHF. In DNA, the CDR3 is TGTGCCAGCAGTTACTACAGGACAGCCGGACCCTCACCCCTCCACTTT.

This chain joins TRBV6-2 or TRBV6-3 and TRBJ1-6, with D unresolved. Trimming removed 7 bases from V and 8 bases from J, with 15 bases in between. This CDR3 contains 14 residues. Looked up from germline, CDR1 is MNHEY and CDR2 is SVGEGT. The CDR3 coding sequence is TGTGCCAGCATGGCAGACACCAACTATTCACCCCTCCACTTT. It encodes CASMADTNYSPLHF.

This clonotype has ten or more counts. The rearrangement joins TRBV10-3 to TRBJ2-2, with D tentatively TRBD2 (6 bases). Germline assignment: CDR1 ENHRY and CDR2 SYGVKD. V shed 6 bases and J shed 0 bases, with 11 bases lying between them. The CDR3 consists of 15 residues. The chain's CDR3 is CAISLGGTNTGELFF. Here the CDR3 DNA reads TGTGCCATCAGCCTCGGGGGTACGAACACCGGGGAGCTGTTTTTT.

V is TRBV29-1 and J is TRBJ2-4, with 9 bases identical to TRBD1. CDR1 and CDR2 from the germline V gene are SQVTM and ANQGSEA. V shed 7 bases and J 7 bases; nucleotides not matched to a gene: 11. The CDR3 loop spans 14 amino acids. The DNA of the CDR3 is TGCAGCGCTGGCCGGGCAGGGACAGGGAACATTCAGTACTTC. It is translated as CSAGRAGTGNIQYF.

J is TRBJ2-1 and V is TRBV13, with D maybe TRBD2 (5 bases). Trimming pared 5 bases from V and 4 bases from J, leaving 18 bases between. Germline CDR1 reads PRHDT; CDR2 reads FYEKMQ (reference sequence). The CDR3 totals 16 residues. The CDR3: CASSANGIGSYNEQFF. The CDR3 coding sequence is TGTGCCAGCAGCGCAAACGGGATTGGGTCTTACAATGAGCAGTTCTTC.

This chain links TRBV20-1 with TRBJ2-1, with D unclear. Trimming removed 3 bases at V and 8 bases at J, with 8 bases between. The CDR3 spans 11 residues. CDR1 and CDR2 (germline): DFQATT, SNEGSKA (reference sequence). As DNA, the CDR3 is TGCAGTGCTAGTAGCAGCTATGAGCAGTTCTTC. It specifies CSASSSYEQFF.

This clonotype was counted many times. The chain recombines TRBV6-6 with TRBJ2-6; either TRBD1 or TRBD2 may supply D (5 bases each). This CDR3 is built from 15 residues. Germline assignment: CDR1 MNHNY and CDR2 SVGAGI (reference sequence). V gave up 2 bases and J gave up 2 bases, with 7 bases separating them. CDR3 nucleotide sequence: TGTGCCAGCAGTTACGAGGGACCTGGGGCCAACGTCCTGACTTTC. This gives the protein CASSYEGPGANVLTF.

This chain links TRBV6-5 with TRBJ2-2; 10 bases fit TRBD1. The CDR3 extends over 15 amino acids. Germline CDR1 reads MNHEY; CDR2 reads SVGAGI. With 6 bases clipped from V and 6 bases from J, the junction kept 7 bases outside the gene matches. The CDR3 sequence is CASRPGQGPAGELFF. In nucleotides, the CDR3 is TGTGCCAGCAGGCCGGGACAGGGGCCGGCCGGGGAGCTGTTTTTT.

The V gene is TRBV12-3 or TRBV12-4, the J gene TRBJ2-2; 8 bases fit TRBD2. Germline trimming cut 4 bases from V and 7 bases from J; bases unmatched to any gene: 14. The CDR3 is 17 residues long. CDR3 bases: TGTGCCAGCAGTTCCCCGGTGTTAGCGGGACATGTCGGGGAGCTGTTTTTT. Protein sequence: CASSSPVLAGHVGELFF.

The rearrangement links TRBV9 to TRBJ2-3; the D gene is possibly TRBD1 (6 bases). This CDR3 has 15 amino acids. The germline V and J ends were trimmed by 0 bases and 6 bases, with 14 bases remaining between them. Germline CDR1 is SGDLS and CDR2 is YYNGEE. Here the CDR3 reads CASSVGSQGWDTQYF. The CDR3 DNA follows: TGTGCCAGCAGCGTAGGCTCACAGGGCTGGGATACGCAGTATTTT. Combining the CDR3 with reference TRBV9 and TRBJ2-3 gives the whole variable domain DSGVTQTPKHLITATGQRVTLRCSPRSGDLSVYWYQQSLDQGLQFLIQYYNGEERAKGNILERFSAQQFPDLHSELNLSSLELGDSALYFCASSVGSQGWDTQYFGPGTRLTVL.

There are many counts of this clonotype. V usage is TRBV27 and J usage is TRBJ2-1; D remains ambiguous. Germline lookup yields CDR1 MNHEY and CDR2 SMNVEV (reference sequence). Trimming stripped 8 bases from V and 10 bases from J, with 12 bases between. The CDR3 totals 11 residues. The CDR3 reads CASGPSPEQFF. The CDR3 DNA reads as TGTGCCAGCGGACCCTCCCCGGAGCAGTTCTTC.

This clonotype was picked up many times. This rearrangement joins TRBV10-3 to TRBJ1-4; TRBD1 might be the D (5 bases). V was cut by 4 bases and J by 8 bases, with 11 bases left in between. Germline CDR1 ENHRY, CDR2 SYGVKD. This CDR3 is 13 amino acids long. CDR3 nucleotides: TGTGCCATCAGTGCCAGGGAGGGGGAAAAACTGTTTTTT. Its translation is CAISAREGEKLFF.

This rearrangement joins TRBV6-5 to TRBJ2-7, with D uncertain. Germline-derived CDR1 and CDR2 are MNHEY and SVGAGI. The germline V and J ends were trimmed by 4 bases and 6 bases, with 19 bases remaining between them. CDR3 length: 15 amino acids. CDR3 bases: TGTGCCAGCAGTTTACAGCATTTTGGCATCGGCGAGCAGTACTTC. Its translation is CASSLQHFGIGEQYF.

This clonotype was found many times. The V and J genes are TRBV20-1 and TRBJ2-1; D is uncertain. The germline V gene encodes CDR1 DFQATT and CDR2 SNEGSKA (reference sequence). The CDR3 extends over 16 amino acids. Trimming removed 0 bases from V and 2 bases from J, with 14 bases in between. DNA for the CDR3: TGCAGTGCTAGAGATTCAAGACTTTTTACCTACAATGAGCAGTTCTTC. This translates into CSARDSRLFTYNEQFF.

This clonotype showed up many times. The J gene is TRBJ2-1, the V gene TRBV6-6; TRBD2 agrees at 9 bases. The germline V gene has CDR1 MNHNY and CDR2 SVGAGI (reference sequence). CDR3 length equals 16 residues. V lost 6 bases and J lost 6; bases outside the gene matches: 12. The CDR3 region has the DNA TGTGCCAGCAGAAATCCGGGACTAGCCGAAGTCAATGAGCAGTTCTTC. Residues: CASRNPGLAEVNEQFF.

Ten or more counts support this clonotype. This chain links TRBV5-1 with TRBJ1-2, with a possible D match to TRBD1 (5 bases). CDR1 SGHRS and CDR2 YFSETQ come from the germline V gene. This CDR3 has 12 residues. V lost 5 bases and J lost 4, with 9 bases in between. The CDR3 is CASRGVGYGYTF. The CDR3 nucleotides are TGCGCCAGCAGGGGGGTTGGCTATGGCTACACCTTC.

This clonotype was observed a handful of times. The CDR3 sequence: CASSRSIPGLAGGSDTQYF. The CDR3 DNA follows: TGTGCCAGCAGCCGTAGCATTCCGGGACTAGCGGGAGGGTCGGATACGCAGTATTTT. This chain joins TRBV7-2 and TRBJ2-3; 16 bases align to TRBD2. The CDR3 length is 19 residues. Germline V gives CDR1 SGHTA, CDR2 FQGNSA. J lost 6 bases, V lost 5 bases, and 14 bases had no gene match.

In its sample, this clonotype was seen a few times. This sequence joins TRBV27 and TRBJ1-6, with D possibly TRBD1 on 5 matching bases. The V gene lost 7 bases and the J gene lost 7 bases, with 14 bases spanning the gap. The CDR3 is made up of 14 amino acids. The germline CDR1 and CDR2 sequences are MNHEY and SMNVEV (reference sequence). Here the CDR3 reads CASTPGLRNSPLHF. The CDR3 DNA sequence: TGTGCCAGCACCCCAGGGTTACGCAATTCACCCCTCCACTTT.

The chain joins TRBV20-1 to TRBJ2-3; 15 bases are a match to TRBD2. The CDR3 runs 18 residues. Germline CDR1 is DFQATT and CDR2 is SNEGSKA (reference sequence). V lost 3 bases and J lost 0; bases outside the gene matches: 7. DNA of the CDR3: TGCAGTGCTAGGGGACTAGCGGGAGGTATAGTAAGCACAGATACGCAGTATTTT. It codes for CSARGLAGGIVSTDTQYF.

The gene calls are TRBV28 and TRBJ1-2; 10 nucleotides match TRBD1. Trimming cost V 5 bases and J 2 bases; bases outside gene matches: 5. The CDR3 runs 15 residues. Germline V gives CDR1 MDHEN, CDR2 SYDVKM. In nucleotides, the CDR3 is TGTGCCAGCAGTCGACCGGGACAGGGGAACTATGGCTACACCTTC. This gives the protein CASSRPGQGNYGYTF.

This clonotype occurred many times. The V gene is TRBV25-1, the J gene TRBJ2-2; D may be TRBD1 (5 bases). The CDR3 totals 15 residues. V was shortened by 6 bases and J by 2 bases, with 13 bases between the two germline ends. Germline V gene lookup returns CDR1 MGHDK and CDR2 SYGVNS. In nucleotides, the CDR3 is TGTGCCAGCAGGTGGGGCAGAAGTAACACCGGGGAGCTGTTTTTT. It translates to CASRWGRSNTGELFF.

This clonotype was counted a few times. The genes are TRBV10-3 and TRBJ2-7; tentative D call: TRBD1 (6 bases). Between the trimmed V and J ends, which lost 4 bases and 6 bases, there was a span of 7 bases. Germline CDR1 ENHRY, CDR2 SYGVKD. This CDR3 is 11 amino acids long. The CDR3 nucleotides read TGTGCCATCAGTGCAGGGGCCGAGCAGTACTTC. This codes for CAISAGAEQYF.

This chain connects TRBV5-1 to TRBJ1-1, with TRBD1 as a possible D gene (5 bases). Germline lookup yields CDR1 SGHRS and CDR2 YFSETQ. The V and J ends lost 3 bases and 1 base respectively, with 7 bases between them. The CDR3 runs to 13 residues. DNA for the CDR3: TGCGCCAGCAGCTGGGACGAGAACACTGAAGCTTTCTTT. This codes for CASSWDENTEAFF.